The 12 T cell receptor beta chains reported below all come from one sample, sequenced in a study of beta chain features in type 1 diabetes. The sequenced template was cDNA made from the entire isolated RNA. Clones were sequenced by immunoSEQ multiplex PCR, and TCRdb holds only the in-frame ones, with some missing. Counted here are about 210,000 clones, roughly 11% occurring once; the ten biggest clones make up 1% to 1.5%. Specimen: central memory CD4+ T cells from blood. Every receptor here comes from a man aged 18 to 30 in good health.

The gene calls are TRBV10-3 and TRBJ2-7; D unclear. V lost 0 bases, J lost 3 bases, and 12 bases lay in between. Germline V CDR1 and CDR2: ENHRY, SYGVKD. The CDR3 is made up of 15 amino acids. CDR3 sequence reads: CAISESTYGNYEQYF. The CDR3 DNA reads TGTGCCATCAGTGAGTCGACGTATGGGAACTACGAGCAGTACTTC.

This clone came up many times. The chain carries TRBV14 and TRBJ2-5; weak D call: TRBD2 (6 bases). The CDR3 totals 13 residues. The germline V and J ends were trimmed by 4 bases and 6 bases, with 12 bases remaining between them. Germline lookup yields CDR1 SGHDN and CDR2 FVKESK. Here the CDR3 reads CASSRRDSKTQYF. Here the CDR3 DNA reads TGTGCCAGCAGCCGCAGGGACTCGAAGACCCAGTACTTC.

Only a few counts were recorded for this clone. For the CDR3, the DNA is TGTGCCAGCAGCCCCCATTCGGGACAGGGGGCCACTGAAGCTTTCTTT. Protein product: CASSPHSGQGATEAFF. The rearrangement uses TRBV7-2 and TRBJ1-1; 12 bases are a match to TRBD1. J was trimmed by 4 bases and V by 5 bases; bases with no gene match: 8. The CDR3 totals 16 residues. The germline V gene has CDR1 SGHTA and CDR2 FQGNSA.

This clone is labeled medium-sized. The chain uses TRBV2 and TRBJ2-7; D gene ambiguous. Germline V gene data show CDR1 as SNHLY and CDR2 as FYNNEI. Between the trimmed V and J ends, which lost 2 bases and 2 bases, there was a span of 7 bases. The CDR3 has 13 amino acids. The CDR3 DNA reads TGTGCCAGCAGTGAACCTTTTGCCTACGAGCAGTACTTC. Protein sequence: CASSEPFAYEQYF. Full variable domain (rest looked up from reference TRBV2 and TRBJ2-7): EPEVTQTPSHQVTQMGQEVILRCVPISNHLYFYWYRQILGQKVEFLVSFYNNEISEKSEIFDDQFSVERPDGSNFTLKIRSTKLEDSAMYFCASSEPFAYEQYFGPGTRLTVT.

This clone was picked up a small number of times. The chain recombines TRBV30 with TRBJ2-7, with 9 bases aligning to TRBD1. This CDR3 comprises 13 residues. Looked up from germline, CDR1 is GTSNPN and CDR2 is SVGIG (reference sequence). The V gene end was trimmed by 3 bases and the J gene end by 2 bases; junction bases not matched to a gene: 2. In DNA form, the CDR3 reads TGTGCCTGGAGGGACAGGGGCACCTACGAGCAGTACTTC. This encodes CAWRDRGTYEQYF.

This clone has just a few counts. This rearrangement joins TRBV9 to TRBJ2-1; 12 bases are a match to TRBD2. From germline, CDR1 is SGDLS and CDR2 YYNGEE. V shed 7 bases, J shed 0 bases, and the junction held 11 bases outside the gene matches. This CDR3 contains 18 residues. CDR3 in amino acids: CASGRLAGDDSSYNEQFF. The CDR3 bases are TGTGCCAGCGGTAGACTAGCGGGAGATGATAGCTCCTACAATGAGCAGTTCTTC.

The table lists this clone with a few counts. The chain recombines TRBV30 with TRBJ2-7; 9 nucleotides match TRBD1. This CDR3 has 15 residues. Germline assignment: CDR1 GTSNPN and CDR2 SVGIG (reference sequence). V was clipped by 6 bases and J by 2 bases; unmatched bases: 11. CDR3 coding DNA: TGTGCCTGCCATAAACAGGGGGCAGGGGCCTACGAGCAGTACTTC. Its protein product is CACHKQGAGAYEQYF. The variable domain in full, with the rest retrieved from reference TRBV30 and TRBJ2-7, is SQTIHQWPATLVQPVGSPLSLECTVEGTSNPNLYWYRQAAGRGLQLLFYSVGIGQISSEVPQNLSASRPQDRQFILSSKKLLLSDSGFYLCACHKQGAGAYEQYFGPGTRLTVT.

This clone was seen at least ten times. V is TRBV14 and J is TRBJ1-1, with 7 bases identical to TRBD1. V was clipped by 10 bases and J by 1 base; unmatched bases: 9. The CDR3 has 14 residues. Germline lookup yields CDR1 SGHDN and CDR2 FVKESK. CDR3 residues: CATETGTGNTEAFF. CDR3 in DNA: TGTGCCACCGAGACAGGGACTGGGAACACTGAAGCTTTCTTT. Variable domain in full (rest from reference TRBV14 and TRBJ1-1): EAGVTQFPSHSVIEKGQTVTLRCDPISGHDNLYWYRRVMGKEIKFLLHFVKESKQDESGMPNNRFLAERTGGTYSTLKVQPAELEDSGVYFCATETGTGNTEAFFGQGTRLTVV.

The chain joins TRBV18 to TRBJ2-5; TRBD1 might be the D (6 bases). Germline V CDR1 and CDR2: KGHSH, LQKENI. The CDR3 length is 15 residues. With 2 bases removed from V and 4 bases from J, the gap between germline ends came to 14 bases. DNA of the CDR3: TGTGCCAGCTCACCATGGGGGCTGGCTGGAGAGACCCAGTACTTC. Its translation is CASSPWGLAGETQYF.

This clone was recorded once. This may be a read error, as it is one base from a much larger clone. The CDR3 DNA is TGTGCCAGCAGCTCCGACAGATACAATGAGCAGTTCTTC. The encoded protein is CASSSDRYNEQFF. The chain combines TRBV7-3 with TRBJ2-1, with D perhaps matching TRBD1 (5 bases). This CDR3 has 13 residues. Trimming stripped 4 bases from V and 4 bases from J, with 8 bases between. Germline loops: CDR1 SGHTA, CDR2 FQGTGA.

Only a few counts were recorded for this clone. The V call is TRBV11-2, the J call TRBJ2-1; 11 bases map to TRBD2. Germline V gene data show CDR1 as SGHAT and CDR2 as FQNNGV. The CDR3 covers 15 residues. V lost 5 bases to trimming and J lost 2 bases; unmatched junction nucleotides: 2. Here the CDR3 reads CASSPTSGAYNEQFF. The DNA for the CDR3 is TGTGCCAGCAGCCCGACTAGCGGGGCCTACAATGAGCAGTTCTTC.

This clone showed up just a few times. Given a much more abundant clone one base away, this may be a read error. J is TRBJ1-2 and V is TRBV10-3, with 7 bases matching TRBD1. V dropped 4 bases and J dropped 0; count of bases not matched to a gene: 2. Per germline, CDR1 ENHRY and CDR2 SYGVKD. This CDR3 has 14 residues. In DNA form, the CDR3 reads TGTGCCATCAGTGTAGACAGGGCTAACTATGGCTACACCTTC. It encodes CAISVDRANYGYTF.